The T cell receptor beta chain under discussion was sequenced for a study of T cells after yellow fever vaccination. By 5'RACE template switching, TCR cDNA was produced, with a universal primer site and UMIs added in the process. TCRdb reanalysed the 5' RACE reads using MiXCR and keeps one entry per CDR3 protein. This sample carries about 240,000 distinct CDR3 sequences, about 7% of them seen once, and the ten largest clones take about 0.9%. This clonotype was counted ten times or more. The CDR3 is 14 residues long. V was clipped by 2 bases and J by 8 bases, with 14 bases between them. The J gene is TRBJ2-3, the V gene TRBV23-1; a weak D match, TRBD2 (5 bases). TRBV23-1 is an open reading frame, and its role is uncertain. This sequence was found in a young man who received the YFV17D yellow fever vaccine. The material sequenced was CD4+ T cells sorted from PBMCs, taken 15 days after the yellow fever booster vaccination. The CDR3 coding sequence is TGCGCCAGCAGTCAACCCTACGCGGGCGGTACGCAGTATTTT. It specifies CASSQPYAGGTQYF.